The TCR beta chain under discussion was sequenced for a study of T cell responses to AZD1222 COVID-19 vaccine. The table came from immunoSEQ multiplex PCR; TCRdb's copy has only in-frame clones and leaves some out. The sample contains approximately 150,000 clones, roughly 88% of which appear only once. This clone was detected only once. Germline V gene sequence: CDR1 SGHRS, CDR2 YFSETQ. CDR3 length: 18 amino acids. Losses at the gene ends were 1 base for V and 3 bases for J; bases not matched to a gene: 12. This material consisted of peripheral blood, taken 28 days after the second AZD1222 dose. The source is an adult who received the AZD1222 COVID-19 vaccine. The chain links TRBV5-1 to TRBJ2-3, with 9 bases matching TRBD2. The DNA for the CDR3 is TGCGCCAGCAGCTTGAAAAGCCTTGTCCTAGCGGGAACAGATACGCAGTATTTT. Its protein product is CASSLKSLVLAGTDTQYF.